Following are 14 T cell receptor beta chains from one sample sequenced in a study of T-cell reconstitution after alpha-beta-depleted transplantation in children. Unique molecular identifiers were used in preparing the TCRbeta library. TCRdb reprocessed the PCR reads with MiXCR, giving one entry per CDR3 protein. The sample has about 610,000 distinct CDR3 sequences; about a quarter are singletons. The sequenced sample was PBMCs, obtained before TCRalphabeta/CD19-depleted stem cell transplant. These receptor sequences come from a boy younger than two with Wiskott-Aldrich syndrome, due to receive a stem cell transplant.

This clonotype showed up just a few times. This rearrangement joins TRBV28 to TRBJ2-7, with D tentatively TRBD1 (5 bases). The CDR3 contains 15 residues. From germline, CDR1 is MDHEN and CDR2 SYDVKM. Trimming shortened V by 1 base and J by 1 base, and 11 bases separated the two germline ends. The CDR3 sequence is CASSLSGYRSYEQYF. DNA for the CDR3: TGTGCCAGCAGTTTATCAGGGTACAGGTCCTACGAGCAGTACTTC.

This clonotype turned up a few times. The J gene is TRBJ2-1, the V gene TRBV27; 8 bases agree with TRBD2. This CDR3 contains 15 residues. Germline CDR1 reads MNHEY; CDR2 reads SMNVEV (reference sequence). Trimming removed 2 bases from V and 8 bases from J; junction bases left unmatched: 8. DNA of the CDR3: TGTGCCAGCAGTTTAATCGCTAGCGGGCGGGATGAGCAGTTCTTC. Its translation: CASSLIASGRDEQFF.

Note on this clonotype: One junction end does not reproduce the germline sequence, and a read error may be involved. The chain is built from TRBV10-3 and TRBJ2-7; D possibly corresponds to TRBD1 (6 bases). The germline V gene has CDR1 ENHRY and CDR2 SYGVKD. The CDR3 loop spans 13 amino acids. The CDR3 nucleotides read TGTGCCATCAGTGACCCACCGAGGGGGAAGAGGGACTTC. This sequence encodes CAISDPPRGKRDF.

For the CDR3, the DNA is TGCAGTGCTAGAGGCCCGGGACTAGCCCAAGAGACCCAGTACTTC. Its protein is CSARGPGLAQETQYF. The rearrangement joins TRBV20-1 to TRBJ2-5; 9 bases fit TRBD2. The CDR3 contains 15 residues. The germline V gene encodes CDR1 DFQATT and CDR2 SNEGSKA (reference sequence). Trimming removed 1 base from V and 1 base from J; junction bases left unmatched: 4.

Of note for this clonotype: At one end, the junction sequence differs from germline, possibly due to a read error. The chain carries TRBV7-9 and TRBJ1-2; 7 nucleotides match TRBD1. Germline lookup yields CDR1 SEHNR and CDR2 FQNEAQ (reference sequence). The CDR3 consists of 14 residues. Here the CDR3 reads CASSSSDRDHGYTF. In nucleotides, the CDR3 is TGTGCCAGCAGCTCCTCTGACAGGGACCATGGCTACACCTTT.

The V call is TRBV3-1, the J call TRBJ1-6; unclear D gene. Per germline, CDR1 LGHDT and CDR2 YNNKEL (reference sequence). Between the trimmed V and J ends, which lost 0 bases and 17 bases, there was a span of 11 bases. The CDR3 extends over 12 amino acids. CDR3 DNA sequence: TGTGCCAGCAGCCAAGATGAGGTCTTCTTCCACTTT. Its protein is CASSQDEVFFHF.

In its sample, this clonotype was seen a few times. The rearrangement joins TRBV5-1 to TRBJ2-7; 13 bases align to TRBD2. Trimming cost V 4 bases and J 5 bases; bases outside gene matches: 12. Per the germline V gene, CDR1 is SGHRS and CDR2 is YFSETQ. The CDR3 covers 17 residues. The CDR3 sequence: CASSLTSGRALYHEQYF. CDR3 bases: TGCGCCAGCAGCCTAACTAGCGGGAGGGCCTTATATCACGAGCAGTACTTC.

The chain uses TRBV4-1 and TRBJ2-3; 10 bases are a match to TRBD1. CDR1 is MGHRA, CDR2 YSYEKL, per germline. The V gene end was trimmed by 2 bases and the J gene end by 3 bases; junction bases not matched to a gene: 2. The CDR3 runs 15 residues. The CDR3 nucleotides are TGCGCCAGCAGCCAACCGGACAGGGGGACAGATACGCAGTATTTT. As protein: CASSQPDRGTDTQYF.

The chain carries TRBV15 and TRBJ2-5; perhaps D is TRBD1 or TRBD2 (6 bases each). The V end lost 4 bases, the J end lost 7 bases, and 13 bases lay between the germline ends. CDR1 and CDR2 (germline): LNHNV, YYDKDF (reference sequence). The CDR3 runs 13 residues. CDR3 coding DNA: TGTGCCACCAGCACTTTCGGGGGCCTGACCCAGTACTTC. Protein: CATSTFGGLTQYF.

This clonotype was seen a single time. The chain is built from TRBV24-1 and TRBJ1-2, with a tentative D call TRBD1 (6 bases). V was clipped by 6 bases and J by 4 bases, with 8 bases between them. Germline assignment: CDR1 KGHDR and CDR2 SFDVKD. The CDR3 spans 12 residues. The CDR3 sequence: CATSMDSYGYTF. CDR3 sequence (DNA): TGTGCCACCAGTATGGACAGCTATGGCTACACCTTC.

This clonotype was found a few times. The chain employs TRBV5-1 and TRBJ2-3, with D possibly being TRBD1 (6 bases). Per the germline V gene, CDR1 is SGHRS and CDR2 is YFSETQ. Trimming shortened V by 2 bases and J by 1 base, and 17 bases separated the two germline ends. The CDR3 length is 17 residues. The CDR3 region is CASSFSTRGLRTDTQYF. The CDR3, as DNA: TGCGCCAGCAGCTTCTCGACCAGGGGCCTACGCACAGATACGCAGTATTTT.

This clonotype was detected a few times. In nucleotides, the CDR3 is TGTGCCAGCAGTTTTTCGACCGGGACAGGGGTCTCACCCCTCCACTTT. As protein: CASSFSTGTGVSPLHF. The J gene is TRBJ1-6, the V gene TRBV12-3 or TRBV12-4, with 10 bases identical to TRBD1. With 3 bases clipped from V and 10 bases from J, the junction kept 9 bases outside the gene matches. This CDR3 is built from 16 residues.

This clonotype was seen ten or more times. The gene calls are TRBV7-6 and TRBJ2-3, with TRBD2 matching 11 bases. The CDR3 spans 16 residues. With 1 base clipped from V and 6 bases from J, the junction kept 6 bases outside the gene matches. CDR1 SGHVS and CDR2 FNYEAQ come from the germline V gene. In DNA form, the CDR3 reads TGTGCCAGCAGCTTAGGAACCGGGACTAGCGGCGATACGCAGTATTTT. Translation gives CASSLGTGTSGDTQYF.

V usage is TRBV12-3 or TRBV12-4 and J usage is TRBJ1-5; D not certain. The V end lost 5 bases, the J end lost 6 bases, and 14 bases lay between the germline ends. The CDR3 consists of 14 residues. The CDR3 here is CASSTEGYGQPQHF. CDR3 nucleotides: TGTGCCAGCAGTACTGAGGGTTACGGTCAGCCCCAGCATTTT.